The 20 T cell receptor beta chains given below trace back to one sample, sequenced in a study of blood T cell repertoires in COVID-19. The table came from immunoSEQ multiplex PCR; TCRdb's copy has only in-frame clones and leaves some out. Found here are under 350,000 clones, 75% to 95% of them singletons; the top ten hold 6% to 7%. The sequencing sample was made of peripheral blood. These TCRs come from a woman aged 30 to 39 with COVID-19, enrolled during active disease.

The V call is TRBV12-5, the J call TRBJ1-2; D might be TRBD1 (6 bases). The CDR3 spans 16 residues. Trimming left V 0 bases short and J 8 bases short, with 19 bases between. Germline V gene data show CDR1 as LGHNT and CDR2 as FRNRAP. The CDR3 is CASGLVMAGALFGYTF. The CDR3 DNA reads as TGTGCTAGTGGTTTGGTAATGGCAGGGGCTCTTTTCGGCTACACCTTC.

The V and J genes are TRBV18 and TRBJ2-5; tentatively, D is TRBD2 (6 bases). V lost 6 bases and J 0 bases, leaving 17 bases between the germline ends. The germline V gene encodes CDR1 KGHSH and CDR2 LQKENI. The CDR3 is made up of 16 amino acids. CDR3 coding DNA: TGTGCCAGCTCGCCGTATAGCGGTTCCAACCAAGAGACCCAGTACTTC. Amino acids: CASSPYSGSNQETQYF. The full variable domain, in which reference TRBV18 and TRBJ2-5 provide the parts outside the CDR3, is NAGVMQNPRHLVRRRGQEARLRCSPMKGHSHVYWYRQLPEEGLKFMVYLQKENIIDESGMPKERFSAEFPKEGPSILRIQQVVRGDSAAYFCASSPYSGSNQETQYFGPGTRLLVL.

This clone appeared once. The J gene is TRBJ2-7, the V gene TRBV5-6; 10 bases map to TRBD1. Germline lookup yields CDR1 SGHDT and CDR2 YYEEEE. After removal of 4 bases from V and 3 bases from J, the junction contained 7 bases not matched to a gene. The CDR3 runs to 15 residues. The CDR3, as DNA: TGTGCCAGCAGCGTGCGCGGGACAGGGGTCTACGAGCAGTACTTC. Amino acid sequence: CASSVRGTGVYEQYF.

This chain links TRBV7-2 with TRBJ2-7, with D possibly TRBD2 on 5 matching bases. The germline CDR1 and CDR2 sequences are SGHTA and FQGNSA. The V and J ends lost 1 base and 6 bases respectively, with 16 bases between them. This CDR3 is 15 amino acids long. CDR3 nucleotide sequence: TGTGCCAGCAGCTTAGTTGGTTCTAGCCCAAGCGAGCAGTACTTC. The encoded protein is CASSLVGSSPSEQYF.

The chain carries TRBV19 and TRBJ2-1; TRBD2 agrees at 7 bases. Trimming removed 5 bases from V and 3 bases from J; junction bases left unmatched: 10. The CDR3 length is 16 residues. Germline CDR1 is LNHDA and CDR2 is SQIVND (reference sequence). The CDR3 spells CASSPRGGSNYNEQFF. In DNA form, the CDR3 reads TGTGCCAGTAGTCCCCGGGGAGGGTCGAACTACAATGAGCAGTTCTTC.

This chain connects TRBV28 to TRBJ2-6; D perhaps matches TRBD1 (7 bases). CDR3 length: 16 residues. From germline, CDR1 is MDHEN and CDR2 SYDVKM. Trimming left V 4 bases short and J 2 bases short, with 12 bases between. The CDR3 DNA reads TGTGCCAGCAGTTCAGGGGGGTTTGCTGGGGCCAACGTCCTGACTTTC. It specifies CASSSGGFAGANVLTF.

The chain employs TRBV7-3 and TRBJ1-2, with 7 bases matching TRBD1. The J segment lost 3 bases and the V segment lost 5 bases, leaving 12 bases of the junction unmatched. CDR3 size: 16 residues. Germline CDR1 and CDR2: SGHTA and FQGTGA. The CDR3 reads CASSQTPRGTDYGYTF. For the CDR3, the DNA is TGTGCCAGCAGCCAAACCCCCAGGGGGACAGACTATGGCTACACCTTC.

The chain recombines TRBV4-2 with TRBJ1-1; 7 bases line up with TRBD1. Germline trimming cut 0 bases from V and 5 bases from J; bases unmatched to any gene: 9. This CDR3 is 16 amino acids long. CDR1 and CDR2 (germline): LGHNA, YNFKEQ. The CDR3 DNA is TGTGCCAGCAGCCAAGAAGGGGGACAGATTAGTACTGAAGCTTTCTTT. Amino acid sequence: CASSQEGGQISTEAFF.

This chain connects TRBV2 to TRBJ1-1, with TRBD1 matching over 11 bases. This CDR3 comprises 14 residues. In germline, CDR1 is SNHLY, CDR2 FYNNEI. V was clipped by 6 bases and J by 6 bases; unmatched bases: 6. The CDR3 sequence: CASSTGTGGAEAFF. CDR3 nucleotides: TGTGCCAGCAGCACCGGGACAGGGGGTGCTGAAGCTTTCTTT.

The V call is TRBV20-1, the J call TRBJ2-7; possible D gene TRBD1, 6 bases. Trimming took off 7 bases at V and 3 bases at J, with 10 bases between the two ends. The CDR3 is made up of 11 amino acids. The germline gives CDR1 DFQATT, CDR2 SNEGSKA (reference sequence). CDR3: CSVGRGYEQYF. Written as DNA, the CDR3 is TGCAGTGTGGGCAGGGGCTACGAGCAGTACTTC.

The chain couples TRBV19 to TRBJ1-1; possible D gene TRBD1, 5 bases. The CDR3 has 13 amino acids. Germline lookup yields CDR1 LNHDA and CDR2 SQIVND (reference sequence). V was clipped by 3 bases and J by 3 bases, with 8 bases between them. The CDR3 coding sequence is TGTGCCAGTAGTATCACCAGGGACACTGAAGCTTTCTTT. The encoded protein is CASSITRDTEAFF. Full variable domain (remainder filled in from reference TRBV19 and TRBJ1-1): DGGITQSPKYLFRKEGQNVTLSCEQNLNHDAMYWYRQDPGQGLRLIYYSQIVNDFQKGDIAEGYSVSREKKESFPLTVTSAQKNPTAFYLCASSITRDTEAFFGQGTRLTVV.

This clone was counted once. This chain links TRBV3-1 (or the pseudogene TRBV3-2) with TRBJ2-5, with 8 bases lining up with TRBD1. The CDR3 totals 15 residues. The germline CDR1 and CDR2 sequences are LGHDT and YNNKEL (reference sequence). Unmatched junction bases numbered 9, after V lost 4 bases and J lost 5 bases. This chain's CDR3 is CASSPGGQGRETQYF. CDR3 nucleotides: TGTGCCAGCAGCCCAGGGGGCCAGGGAAGGGAGACCCAGTACTTC.

The CDR3 here is CASSGGQGMSGNTIYF. In DNA form, the CDR3 reads TGTGCCAGCAGTGGGGGACAGGGAATGTCTGGAAACACCATATATTTT. The chain has TRBV2 and TRBJ1-3; the match to TRBD1 covers 9 bases. Germline CDR1 and CDR2: SNHLY and FYNNEI. This CDR3 is built from 16 residues. V was pared by 4 bases and J by 1 base, with 5 bases of the junction left unmatched.

This chain's CDR3 is CASGWTGRSPLHF. In nucleotides, the CDR3 is TGTGCCAGCGGCTGGACAGGGAGGTCACCCCTCCACTTT. V is TRBV27 and J is TRBJ1-6; 8 positions agree with TRBD1. V dropped 8 bases and J dropped 10; count of bases not matched to a gene: 7. The CDR3 spans 13 residues. CDR1 is MNHEY, CDR2 SMNVEV, per germline (reference sequence).

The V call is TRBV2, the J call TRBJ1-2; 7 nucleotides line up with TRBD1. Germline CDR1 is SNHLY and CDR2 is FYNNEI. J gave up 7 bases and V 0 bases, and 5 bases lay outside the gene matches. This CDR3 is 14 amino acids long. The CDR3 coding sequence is TGTGCCAGCAGTGAAGCGCTTCGACAGGGTGGCTACACCTTC. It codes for CASSEALRQGGYTF.

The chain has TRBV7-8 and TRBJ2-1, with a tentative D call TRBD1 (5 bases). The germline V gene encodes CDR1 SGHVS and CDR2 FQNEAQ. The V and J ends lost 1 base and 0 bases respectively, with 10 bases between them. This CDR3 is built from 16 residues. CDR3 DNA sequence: TGTGCCAGCAGCTTAGAGGACACGAGCTCCTACAATGAGCAGTTCTTC. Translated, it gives CASSLEDTSSYNEQFF.

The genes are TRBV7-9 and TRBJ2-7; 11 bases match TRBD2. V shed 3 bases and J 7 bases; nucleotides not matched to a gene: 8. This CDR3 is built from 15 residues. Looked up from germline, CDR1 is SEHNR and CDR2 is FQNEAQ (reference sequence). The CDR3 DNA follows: TGTGCCAGCAGCTTTGGTGGACTAGCGGGTAAGGAGCAGTACTTC. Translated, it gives CASSFGGLAGKEQYF.

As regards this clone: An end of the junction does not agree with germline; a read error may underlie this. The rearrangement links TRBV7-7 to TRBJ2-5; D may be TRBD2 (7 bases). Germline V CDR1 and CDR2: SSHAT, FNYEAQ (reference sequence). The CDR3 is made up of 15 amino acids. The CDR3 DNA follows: TGTGCTAGCAGTTCCGCAAAGGGGGGGGAAGAGACCCAGTACTTC. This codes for CASSSAKGGEETQYF.

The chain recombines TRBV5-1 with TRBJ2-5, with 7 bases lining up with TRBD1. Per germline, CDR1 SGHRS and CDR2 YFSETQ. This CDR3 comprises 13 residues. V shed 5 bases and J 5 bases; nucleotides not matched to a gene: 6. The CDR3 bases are TGCGCCAGCAGAGGGGGCCCGGCGGAGACCCAGTACTTC. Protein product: CASRGGPAETQYF.

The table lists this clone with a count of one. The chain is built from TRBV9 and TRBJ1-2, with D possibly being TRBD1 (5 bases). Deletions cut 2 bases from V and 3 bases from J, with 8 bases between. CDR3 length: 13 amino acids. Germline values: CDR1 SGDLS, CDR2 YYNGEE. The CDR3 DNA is TGTGCCAGCAGCGTTGGGACTGACTATGGCTACACCTTC. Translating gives CASSVGTDYGYTF.